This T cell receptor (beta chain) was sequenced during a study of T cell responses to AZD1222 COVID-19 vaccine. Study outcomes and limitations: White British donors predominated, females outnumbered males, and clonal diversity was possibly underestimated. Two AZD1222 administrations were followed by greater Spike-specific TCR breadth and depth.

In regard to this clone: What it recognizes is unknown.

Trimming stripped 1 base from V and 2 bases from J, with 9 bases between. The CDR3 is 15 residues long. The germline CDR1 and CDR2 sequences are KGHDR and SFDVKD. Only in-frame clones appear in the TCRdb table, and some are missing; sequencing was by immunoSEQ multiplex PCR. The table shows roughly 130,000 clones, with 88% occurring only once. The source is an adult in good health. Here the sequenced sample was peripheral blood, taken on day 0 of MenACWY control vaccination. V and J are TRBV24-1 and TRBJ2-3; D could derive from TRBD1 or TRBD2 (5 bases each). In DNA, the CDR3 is TGTGCCACCAGTGATTTATGGGGGAACACAGATACGCAGTATTTT. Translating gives CATSDLWGNTDTQYF.